These 9 T cell receptor beta chains were all obtained from the same sample, sequenced in a study of glioma-infiltrating T cells after dendritic cell vaccination listed by TCRdb under 2016. The library was obtained by the immunoSEQ multiplex PCR assay. Imported from immuneACCESS, the table was reduced by TCRdb to in-frame sequences with V and J called. These copies leave out some clones; in studies compared against another copy, an unresolved V gene accounts for under half, and the cause of the remainder is not known. A total of over 90,000 clones appear in this sample, 80% of them only once. The ten most abundant clones make up 5.4% of the sample. The sample's time point label is to be understood as: after dendritic cell vaccination, including at tumor progression/relapse. The specimen comprised blood, sampled after dendritic cell vaccination. The receptors come from a human donor with glioblastoma.

DNA of the CDR3: TGCAGCGTTGGACTAGCGGGAGGCCACGAGCAGTACTTC. Its protein product is CSVGLAGGHEQYF. The chain joins TRBV29-1 to TRBJ2-7; 13 nucleotides align to TRBD2. V was pared by 4 bases and J by 5 bases, with 2 bases of the junction left unmatched. Germline V gene data show CDR1 as SQVTM and CDR2 as ANQGSEA. This CDR3 has 13 residues.

This chain uses TRBV30 with TRBJ2-5; D unresolved. The CDR3 spans 13 residues. V lost 1 base and J 5 bases, leaving 11 bases between the germline ends. Germline-derived CDR1 and CDR2 are GTSNPN and SVGIG (reference sequence). This CDR3 is CAWSGLDGETQYF. The CDR3 region has the DNA TGTGCCTGGAGTGGGCTAGACGGGGAGACCCAGTACTTC.

J is TRBJ1-4 and V is TRBV5-7, with TRBD1 as a possible D gene (5 bases). TRBV5-7 is reported as an ORF; its role is uncertain. V was clipped by 5 bases and J by 0 bases, with 17 bases between them. The CDR3 runs 17 residues. For the CDR3, the DNA is TGTGCCAGCAGTCCCCGGGGGGGGGATGCAACTAATGAAAAACTGTTTTTT. It yields the protein CASSPRGGDATNEKLFF.

The V gene is TRBV19, the J gene TRBJ2-7, with 9 bases fitting TRBD1. This CDR3 comprises 15 residues. The V gene's germline CDR1 is LNHDA and CDR2 SQIVND (reference sequence). The V gene end was trimmed by 5 bases and the J gene end by 7 bases; junction bases not matched to a gene: 12. CDR3 sequence: CASSGPGQGMREQYF. Here the CDR3 DNA reads TGTGCCAGTAGTGGACCGGGACAGGGAATGAGGGAGCAGTACTTC. The variable domain in full, completed from reference TRBV19 and TRBJ2-7, reads DGGITQSPKYLFRKEGQNVTLSCEQNLNHDAMYWYRQDPGQGLRLIYYSQIVNDFQKGDIAEGYSVSREKKESFPLTVTSAQKNPTAFYLCASSGPGQGMREQYFGPGTRLTVT.

The chain couples TRBV7-9 to TRBJ2-3, with D perhaps matching TRBD1 (7 bases). V gave up 2 bases and J gave up 3 bases, with 15 bases separating them. The CDR3 consists of 16 residues. Per germline, CDR1 SEHNR and CDR2 FQNEAQ (reference sequence). This chain's CDR3 is CASSLRRGLVTDTQYF. The CDR3 bases are TGTGCCAGCAGCTTAAGGAGGGGGCTAGTAACAGATACGCAGTATTTT. The full variable domain, with the rest looked up from reference TRBV7-9 and TRBJ2-3, is DTGVSQNPRHKITKRGQNVTFRCDPISEHNRLYWYRQTLGQGPEFLTYFQNEAQLEKSRLLSDRFSAERPKGSFSTLEIQRTEQGDSAMYLCASSLRRGLVTDTQYFGPGTRLTVL.

The V and J genes are TRBV6-6 and TRBJ1-1, with TRBD1 matching over 7 bases. The CDR3 is made up of 14 amino acids. Looked up from germline, CDR1 is MNHNY and CDR2 is SVGAGI (reference sequence). J was trimmed by 5 bases and V by 7 bases; bases with no gene match: 10. In nucleotides, the CDR3 is TGTGCCAGCATTCCGAGACAGGGCGGGACTGAAGCTTTCTTT. Translation gives CASIPRQGGTEAFF.

This clone was found a few times. This rearrangement joins TRBV27 to TRBJ2-1, with 12 bases lining up with TRBD2. V lost 4 bases and J lost 7; bases outside the gene matches: 11. The CDR3 contains 17 residues. Germline CDR1 is MNHEY and CDR2 is SMNVEV (reference sequence). In DNA, the CDR3 is TGTGCCAGCAGTTCCTTATCTAGCGGGAGGGCCGGGAATGAGCAGTTCTTC. It encodes CASSSLSSGRAGNEQFF.

The rearrangement joins TRBV6-1 to TRBJ1-4; the match to TRBD1 covers 7 bases. Germline V gives CDR1 MNHNS, CDR2 SASEGT. V trimming: 2 bases; J trimming: 4 bases; junction bases outside the gene matches: 1. The CDR3 loop spans 14 amino acids. CDR3 sequence (DNA): TGTGCCAGCAGTGAAAGGGGGCGTAATGAAAAACTGTTTTTT. Amino acid sequence: CASSERGRNEKLFF.

The chain employs TRBV10-3 and TRBJ2-7, with 7 positions matching TRBD1. The CDR3 runs to 16 residues. V lost 4 bases to trimming and J lost 4 bases; unmatched junction nucleotides: 13. Germline V gene data show CDR1 as ENHRY and CDR2 as SYGVKD. CDR3 coding DNA: TGTGCCATCAGTGGTGGAAAGGCAGGGGGATCATACGAGCAGTACTTC. It is translated as CAISGGKAGGSYEQYF.